A single T cell receptor (beta chain) is shown here with its context. The data are from a study of blood T cell repertoires in COVID-19. Under the authors' procedure: Amplification from reference gene primers served as the basis for estimated nucleated cell counts. Libraries were prepared by immunoSEQ multiplex PCR; TCRdb keeps only in-frame clonotypes and omits some of them. For V, J and clone size, that table is used; D and trimming come from the DNA. Among about 180,000 clones listed, 80% to 90% were seen once. J gave up 4 bases and V 1 base, and 8 bases lay outside the gene matches. Germline CDR1 reads SGHDN; CDR2 reads FVKESK. The CDR3 length is 17 residues.

This sequence was found in a man aged 50 to 59 with active or convalescent COVID-19. The sequenced material came from peripheral blood. J is TRBJ1-2 and V is TRBV14; 11 nucleotides match TRBD1. The CDR3 here is CASSQVIGQGAGYGYTF. The CDR3, as DNA: TGTGCCAGCAGCCAAGTTATCGGACAGGGGGCCGGCTATGGCTACACCTTC.